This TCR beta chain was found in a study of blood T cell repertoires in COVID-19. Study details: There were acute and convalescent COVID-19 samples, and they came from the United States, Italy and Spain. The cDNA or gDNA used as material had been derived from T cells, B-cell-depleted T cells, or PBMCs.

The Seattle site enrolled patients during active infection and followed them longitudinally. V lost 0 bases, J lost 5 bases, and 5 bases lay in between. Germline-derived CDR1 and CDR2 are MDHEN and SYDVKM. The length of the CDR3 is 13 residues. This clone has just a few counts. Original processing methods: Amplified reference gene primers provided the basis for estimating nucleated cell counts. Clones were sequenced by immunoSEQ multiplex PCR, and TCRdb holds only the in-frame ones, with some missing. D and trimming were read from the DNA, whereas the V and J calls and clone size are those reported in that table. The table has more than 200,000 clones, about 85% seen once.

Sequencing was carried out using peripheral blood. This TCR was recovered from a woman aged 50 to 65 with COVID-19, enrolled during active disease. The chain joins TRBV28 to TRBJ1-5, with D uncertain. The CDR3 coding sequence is TGTGCCAGCAGTTTATGGGTAGATCAGCCCCAGCATTTT. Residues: CASSLWVDQPQHF.